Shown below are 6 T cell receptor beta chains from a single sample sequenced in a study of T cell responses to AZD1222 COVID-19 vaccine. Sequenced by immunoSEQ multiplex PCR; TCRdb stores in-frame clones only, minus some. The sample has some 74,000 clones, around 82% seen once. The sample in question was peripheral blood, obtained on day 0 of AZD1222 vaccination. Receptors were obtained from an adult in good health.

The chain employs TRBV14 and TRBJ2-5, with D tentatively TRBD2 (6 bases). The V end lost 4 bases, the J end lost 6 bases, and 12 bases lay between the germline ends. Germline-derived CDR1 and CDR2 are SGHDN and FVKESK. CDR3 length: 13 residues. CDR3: CASSRSSVQTQYF. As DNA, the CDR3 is TGTGCCAGCAGCCGATCTAGCGTCCAGACCCAGTACTTC.

The CDR3 DNA follows: TGTGCCAGTATGGGCGGGGTCTCTGGGGCCAACGTCCTGACTTTC. It yields the protein CASMGGVSGANVLTF. This sequence joins TRBV19 and TRBJ2-6; possible D gene TRBD2, 6 bases. Trimming pared 7 bases from V and 0 bases from J, leaving 10 bases between. The V gene's germline CDR1 is LNHDA and CDR2 SQIVND (reference sequence). This CDR3 is 15 amino acids long.

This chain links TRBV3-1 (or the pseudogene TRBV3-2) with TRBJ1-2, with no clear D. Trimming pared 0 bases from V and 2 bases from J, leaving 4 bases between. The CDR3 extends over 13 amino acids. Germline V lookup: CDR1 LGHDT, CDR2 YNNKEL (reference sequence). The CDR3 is CASSQDGNYGYTF. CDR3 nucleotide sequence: TGTGCCAGCAGCCAAGACGGGAACTATGGCTACACCTTC.

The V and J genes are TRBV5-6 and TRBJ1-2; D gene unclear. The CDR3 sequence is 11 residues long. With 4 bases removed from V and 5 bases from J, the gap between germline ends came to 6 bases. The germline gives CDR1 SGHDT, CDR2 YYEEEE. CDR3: CASSQSYGYTF. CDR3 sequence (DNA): TGTGCCAGCAGCCAGAGTTATGGCTACACCTTC. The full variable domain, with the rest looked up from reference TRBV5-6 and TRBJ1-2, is DAGVTQSPTHLIKTRGQQVTLRCSPKSGHDTVSWYQQALGQGPQFIFQYYEEEERQRGNFPDRFSGHQFPNYSSELNVNALLLGDSALYLCASSQSYGYTFGSGTRLTVV.

CDR3: CASSDLGTPGNTIYF. The CDR3 DNA follows: TGTGCCAGCAGTGATTTGGGTACCCCGGGAAACACCATATATTTT. The gene calls are TRBV6-1 and TRBJ1-3; D uncertain. Per the germline V gene, CDR1 is MNHNS and CDR2 is SASEGT. V was shortened by 3 bases and J by 4 bases, with 13 bases between the two germline ends. The CDR3 loop spans 15 amino acids.

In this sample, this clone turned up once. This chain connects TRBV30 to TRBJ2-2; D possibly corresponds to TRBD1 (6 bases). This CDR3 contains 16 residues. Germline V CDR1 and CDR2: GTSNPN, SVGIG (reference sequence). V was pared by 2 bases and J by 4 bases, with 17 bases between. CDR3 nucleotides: TGTGCCTGGAGTACCACAGGGATACCCCCCACCGGGGAGCTGTTTTTT. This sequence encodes CAWSTTGIPPTGELFF.